This T cell receptor beta chain was observed in a study of shared clonotypes between healthy human individuals. The study's findings and limits: Represented diversity (both genetic and exposure-history) was limited by the small number of donors.

Method: immunoSEQ multiplex PCR; TCRdb's copy keeps in-frame clones and lacks some. The sample lists fewer than 1.6 million clones; approximately 98.5% were seen once. Donors comprised healthy HIV-negative adults lacking recent acute infections or vaccinations. About this clone: Its specificity is not known.

The V end was cut by 0 bases, the J end by 0 bases, with 12 bases between. The germline V gene has CDR1 MGHRA and CDR2 YSYEKL. The CDR3 consists of 16 residues. The V call is TRBV4-1, the J call TRBJ2-7, with TRBD1 as a possible D gene (5 bases). This sequence was found in a man aged 25-45 years in good health. Sample: naive CD4+ T cells sorted from blood. As for subset: CD45RA+ positively selected. The CDR3 protein is CASSQEPAGSSYEQYF. The CDR3 nucleotides are TGCGCCAGCAGCCAAGAGCCCGCAGGGTCCTCCTACGAGCAGTACTTC.